The 6 T cell receptor beta chains below were found in one sample sequenced in a study of human T cells and chemical hapten exposure. TCRdb recomputed calls from the RACE reads with MiXCR, one row per CDR3 protein. The data show 340,000 or so distinct CDR3 sequences, approximately 6.3% seen once. Regarding time point: patch test 1, 2 weeks after DPC sensitization. Treatment meaning: therapeutic diphenylcyclopropenone sensitization with weekly scalp DPC. This sample comprised whole blood, obtained in connection with sensitization to the hapten diphenylcyclopropenone (DPC). The receptor source for this set is a young woman with alopecia areata. Some clones in this sample may be carry-over from other donors' samples.

This clonotype was seen more than once but under ten times. CDR3 coding DNA: TGTGCCAGCAGCCCGGGGACAGGGGGCGCGCTCACTGAAGCTTTCTTT. Translated: CASSPGTGGALTEAFF. The V and J genes are TRBV5-6 and TRBJ1-1; TRBD1 aligns across 12 bases. V lost 4 bases to trimming and J lost 4 bases; unmatched junction nucleotides: 8. The CDR3 is 16 residues long. The germline gives CDR1 SGHDT, CDR2 YYEEEE.

The chain couples TRBV12-3 or TRBV12-4 to TRBJ1-1; D is perhaps TRBD1 (5 bases). The CDR3 runs to 15 residues. V was clipped by 6 bases and J by 4 bases, with 18 bases between them. Written as DNA, the CDR3 is TGTGCCAGCAGCCGATCGATGGGACGGACCACTGAAGCTTTCTTT. It translates to CASSRSMGRTTEAFF.

The sample holds many counts of this clonotype. The chain carries TRBV5-6 and TRBJ2-3, with D perhaps matching TRBD2 (5 bases). This CDR3 is 16 amino acids long. The germline CDR1 and CDR2 sequences are SGHDT and YYEEEE. V was cut by 3 bases and J by 7 bases, with 21 bases left in between. CDR3 DNA sequence: TGTGCCAGCAGCTCTCGGCTAGCAAAACGCACCTATACGCAGTATTTT. Its translation is CASSSRLAKRTYTQYF.

This clonotype was observed a handful of times. The chain has TRBV7-9 and TRBJ1-1, with 7 nucleotides matching TRBD1. The CDR3 is 15 amino acids. The germline CDR1 and CDR2 sequences are SEHNR and FQNEAQ (reference sequence). The V gene end was trimmed by 5 bases and the J gene end by 4 bases; junction bases not matched to a gene: 10. CDR3 region: CASSVQTGRGTEAFF. In DNA, the CDR3 is TGTGCCAGCAGCGTACAGACAGGGAGGGGCACTGAAGCTTTCTTT. Full variable domain (rest looked up from reference TRBV7-9 and TRBJ1-1): DTGVSQNPRHKITKRGQNVTFRCDPISEHNRLYWYRQTLGQGPEFLTYFQNEAQLEKSRLLSDRFSAERPKGSFSTLEIQRTEQGDSAMYLCASSVQTGRGTEAFFGQGTRLTVV.

This chain connects TRBV20-1 to TRBJ2-3; 7 nucleotides line up with TRBD2. This CDR3 has 14 amino acids. Germline V gene data show CDR1 as DFQATT and CDR2 as SNEGSKA (reference sequence). Germline trimming cut 5 bases from V and 2 bases from J; bases unmatched to any gene: 7. The CDR3 is CSARQAGITDTQYF. The CDR3 nucleotides read TGCAGTGCTCGGCAAGCGGGGATCACAGATACGCAGTATTTT.

The chain couples TRBV29-1 to TRBJ1-2; D is ambiguous. V lost 7 bases and J 4 bases, leaving 10 bases between the germline ends. Germline-derived CDR1 and CDR2 are SQVTM and ANQGSEA. CDR3 length: 11 amino acids. CDR3 loop: CSARTAYGYTF. The DNA for the CDR3 is TGCAGCGCTAGGACGGCCTATGGCTACACCTTC.